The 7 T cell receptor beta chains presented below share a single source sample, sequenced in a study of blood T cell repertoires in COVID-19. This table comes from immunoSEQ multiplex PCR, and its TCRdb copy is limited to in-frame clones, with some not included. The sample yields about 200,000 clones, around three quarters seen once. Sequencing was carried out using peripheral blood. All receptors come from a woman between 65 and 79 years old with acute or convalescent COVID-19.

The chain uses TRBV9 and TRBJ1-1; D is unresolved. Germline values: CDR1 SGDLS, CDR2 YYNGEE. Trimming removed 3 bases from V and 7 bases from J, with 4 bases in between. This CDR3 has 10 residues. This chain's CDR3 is CASSAREAFF. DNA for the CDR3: TGTGCCAGCAGCGCTCGTGAAGCTTTCTTT.

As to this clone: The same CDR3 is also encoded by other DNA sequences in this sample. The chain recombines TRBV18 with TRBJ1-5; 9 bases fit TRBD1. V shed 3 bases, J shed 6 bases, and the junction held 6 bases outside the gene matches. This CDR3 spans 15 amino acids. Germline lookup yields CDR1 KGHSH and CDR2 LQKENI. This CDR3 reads CASSPPGQGGQPQHF. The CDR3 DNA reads TGTGCCAGCTCACCTCCGGGACAGGGAGGTCAGCCCCAGCATTTT.

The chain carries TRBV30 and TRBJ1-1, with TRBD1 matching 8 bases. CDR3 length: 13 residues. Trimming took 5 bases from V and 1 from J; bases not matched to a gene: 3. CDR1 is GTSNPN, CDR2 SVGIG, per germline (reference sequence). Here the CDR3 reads CAWDRGENTEAFF. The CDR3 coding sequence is TGTGCCTGGGACAGGGGAGAGAACACTGAAGCTTTCTTT.

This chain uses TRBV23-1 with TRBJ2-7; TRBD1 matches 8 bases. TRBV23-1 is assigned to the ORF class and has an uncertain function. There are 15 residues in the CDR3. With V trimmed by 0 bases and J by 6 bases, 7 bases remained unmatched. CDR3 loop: CASSQSVRGRVEQYF. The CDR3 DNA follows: TGCGCCAGCAGTCAATCAGTCAGGGGGCGCGTCGAGCAGTACTTC.

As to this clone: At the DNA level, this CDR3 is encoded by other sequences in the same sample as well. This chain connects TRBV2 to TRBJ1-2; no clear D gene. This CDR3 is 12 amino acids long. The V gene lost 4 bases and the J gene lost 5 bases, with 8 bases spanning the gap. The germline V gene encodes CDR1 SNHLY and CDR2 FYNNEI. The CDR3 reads CASSGQNYGYTF. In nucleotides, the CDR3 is TGTGCCAGCAGTGGCCAGAATTATGGCTACACCTTC.

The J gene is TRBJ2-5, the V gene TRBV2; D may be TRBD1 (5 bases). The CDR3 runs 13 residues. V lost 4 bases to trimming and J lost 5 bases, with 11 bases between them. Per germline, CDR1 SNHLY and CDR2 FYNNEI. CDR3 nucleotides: TGTGCCAGCAGTGGGGGCCCTAAGGAGACCCAGTACTTC. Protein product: CASSGGPKETQYF. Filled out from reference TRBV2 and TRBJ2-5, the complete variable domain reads EPEVTQTPSHQVTQMGQEVILRCVPISNHLYFYWYRQILGQKVEFLVSFYNNEISEKSEIFDDQFSVERPDGSNFTLKIRSTKLEDSAMYFCASSGGPKETQYFGPGTRLLVL.

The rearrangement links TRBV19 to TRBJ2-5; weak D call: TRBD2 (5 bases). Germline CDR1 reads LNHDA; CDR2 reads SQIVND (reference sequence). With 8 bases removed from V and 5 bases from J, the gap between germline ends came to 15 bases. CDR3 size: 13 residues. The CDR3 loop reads CASRRGRGETQYF. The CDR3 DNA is TGTGCCAGTCGACGAGGAAGAGGGGAGACCCAGTACTTC.